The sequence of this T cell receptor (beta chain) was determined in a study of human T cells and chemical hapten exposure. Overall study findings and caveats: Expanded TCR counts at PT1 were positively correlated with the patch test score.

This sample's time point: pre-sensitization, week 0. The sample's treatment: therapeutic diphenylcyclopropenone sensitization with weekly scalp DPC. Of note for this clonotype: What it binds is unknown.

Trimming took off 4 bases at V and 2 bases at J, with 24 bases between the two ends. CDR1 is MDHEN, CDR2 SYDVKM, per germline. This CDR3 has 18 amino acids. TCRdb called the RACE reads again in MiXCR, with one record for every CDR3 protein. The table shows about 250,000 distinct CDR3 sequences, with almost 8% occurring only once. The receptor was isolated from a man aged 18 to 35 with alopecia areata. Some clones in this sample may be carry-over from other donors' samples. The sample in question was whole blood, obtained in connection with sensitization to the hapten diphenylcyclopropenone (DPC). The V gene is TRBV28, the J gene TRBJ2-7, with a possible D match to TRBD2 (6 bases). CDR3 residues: CASSSIIILGDSTYEQYF. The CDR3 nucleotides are TGTGCCAGCAGTTCAATCATCATACTCGGGGACTCTACCTACGAGCAGTACTTC.